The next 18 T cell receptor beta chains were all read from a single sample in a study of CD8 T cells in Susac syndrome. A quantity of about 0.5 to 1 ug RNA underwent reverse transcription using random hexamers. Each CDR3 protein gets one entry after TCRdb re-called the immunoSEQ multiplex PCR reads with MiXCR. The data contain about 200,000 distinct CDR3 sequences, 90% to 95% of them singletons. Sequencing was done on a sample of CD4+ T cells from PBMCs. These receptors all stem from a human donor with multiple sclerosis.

The CDR3 loop is CALGIGPYEQYF. The CDR3 nucleotides read TGTGCCTTGGGGATCGGCCCCTACGAGCAGTACTTC. The rearrangement links TRBV30 to TRBJ2-7; no definite D call. The CDR3 consists of 12 residues. V was cut by 7 bases and J by 2 bases, with 12 bases left in between. CDR1 is GTSNPN, CDR2 SVGIG, per germline (reference sequence).

The CDR3 spells CASSRQLTGGNEQFF. CDR3 sequence (DNA): TGTGCCAGCAGCCGTCAACTTACAGGGGGTAATGAGCAGTTCTTC. The V gene is TRBV14, the J gene TRBJ2-1, with 8 positions matching TRBD1. The CDR3 covers 15 residues. Germline lookup yields CDR1 SGHDN and CDR2 FVKESK. Trimming cost V 4 bases and J 7 bases; bases outside gene matches: 9. Full variable domain (missing parts from reference TRBV14 and TRBJ2-1): EAGVTQFPSHSVIEKGQTVTLRCDPISGHDNLYWYRRVMGKEIKFLLHFVKESKQDESGMPNNRFLAERTGGTYSTLKVQPAELEDSGVYFCASSRQLTGGNEQFFGPGTRLTVL.

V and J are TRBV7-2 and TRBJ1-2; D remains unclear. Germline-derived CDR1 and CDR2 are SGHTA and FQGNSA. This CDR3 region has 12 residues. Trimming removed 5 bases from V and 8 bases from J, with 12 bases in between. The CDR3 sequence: CASSPDLAGYTF. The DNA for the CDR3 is TGTGCCAGCAGCCCCGACCTGGCCGGCTACACCTTC. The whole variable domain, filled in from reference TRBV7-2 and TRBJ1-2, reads GAGVSQSPSNKVTEKGKDVELRCDPISGHTALYWYRQSLGQGLEFLIYFQGNSAPDKSGLPSDRFSAERTGGSVSTLTIQRTQQEDSAVYLCASSPDLAGYTFGSGTRLTVV.

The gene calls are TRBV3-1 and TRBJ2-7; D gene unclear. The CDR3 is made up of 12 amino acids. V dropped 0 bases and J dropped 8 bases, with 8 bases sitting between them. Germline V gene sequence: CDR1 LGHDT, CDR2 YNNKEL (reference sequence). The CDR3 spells CASSQDTRKQYF. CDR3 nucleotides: TGTGCCAGCAGCCAAGATACGAGGAAGCAGTACTTC.

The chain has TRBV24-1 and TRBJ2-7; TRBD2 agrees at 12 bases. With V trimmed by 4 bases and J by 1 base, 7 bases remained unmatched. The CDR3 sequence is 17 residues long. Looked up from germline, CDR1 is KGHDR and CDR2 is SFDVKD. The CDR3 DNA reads TGTGCCACCAGTGACTCGGGACTAGCGGGCCGTTCCTACGAGCAGTACTTC. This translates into CATSDSGLAGRSYEQYF.

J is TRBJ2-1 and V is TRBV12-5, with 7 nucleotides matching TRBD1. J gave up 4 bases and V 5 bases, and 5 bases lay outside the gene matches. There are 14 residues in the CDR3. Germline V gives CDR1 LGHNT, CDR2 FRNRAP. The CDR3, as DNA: TGTGCTAGTGGTCCGGGGACAGAGTACAATGAGCAGTTCTTC. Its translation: CASGPGTEYNEQFF.

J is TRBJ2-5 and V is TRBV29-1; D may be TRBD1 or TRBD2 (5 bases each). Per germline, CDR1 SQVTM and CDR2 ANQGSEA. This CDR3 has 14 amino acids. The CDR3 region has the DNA TGCTCCTCCGGGGACGCAGTAGACCAAGAGACCCAGTACTTC. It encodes CSSGDAVDQETQYF. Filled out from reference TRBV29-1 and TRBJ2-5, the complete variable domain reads SAVISQKPSRDICQRGTSLTIQCQVDSQVTMMFWYRQQPGQSLTLIATANQGSEATYESGFVIDKFPISRPNLTFSTLTVSNMSPEDSSIYLCSSGDAVDQETQYFGPGTRLLVL.

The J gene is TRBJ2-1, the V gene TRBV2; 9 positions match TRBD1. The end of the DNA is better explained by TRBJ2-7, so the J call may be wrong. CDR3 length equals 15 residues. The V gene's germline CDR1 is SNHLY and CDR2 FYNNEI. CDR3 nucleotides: TGTGCCAGCAGTGTAAACCTCGGACAGGGGACCGAGCAGTACTTC. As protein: CASSVNLGQGTEQYF.

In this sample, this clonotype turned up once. The CDR3 is CSATSGTGYGYTF. In DNA, the CDR3 is TGCAGTGCTACCTCCGGGACAGGGTACGGCTACACCTTC. This chain uses TRBV20-1 with TRBJ1-2, with 9 bases matching TRBD1. Germline V CDR1 and CDR2: DFQATT, SNEGSKA (reference sequence). There are 13 residues in the CDR3. V trimming: 4 bases; J trimming: 8 bases; junction bases outside the gene matches: 8.

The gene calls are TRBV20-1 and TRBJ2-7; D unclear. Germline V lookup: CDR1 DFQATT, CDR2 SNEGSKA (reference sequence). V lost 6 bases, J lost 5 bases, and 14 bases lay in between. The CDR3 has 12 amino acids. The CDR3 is CSAPRAANEQYF. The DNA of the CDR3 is TGCAGTGCGCCCCGGGCCGCTAACGAGCAGTACTTC.

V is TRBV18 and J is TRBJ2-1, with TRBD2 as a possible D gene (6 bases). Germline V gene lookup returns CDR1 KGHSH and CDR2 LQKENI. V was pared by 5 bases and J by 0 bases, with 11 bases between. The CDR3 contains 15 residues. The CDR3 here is CASSILASSYNEQFF. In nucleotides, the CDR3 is TGTGCCAGCTCAATTCTAGCGAGCTCCTACAATGAGCAGTTCTTC.

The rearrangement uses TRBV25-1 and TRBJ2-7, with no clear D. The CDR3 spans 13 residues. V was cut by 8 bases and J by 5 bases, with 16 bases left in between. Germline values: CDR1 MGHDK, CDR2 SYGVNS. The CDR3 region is CASRLDTFHEQYF. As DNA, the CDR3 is TGTGCCAGCCGGTTAGACACATTCCACGAGCAGTACTTC.

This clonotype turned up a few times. CDR3 sequence: CASSLSGTTYEQYF. The CDR3 DNA follows: TGTGCCAGCAGTTTATCCGGGACGACCTACGAGCAGTACTTC. J is TRBJ2-7 and V is TRBV27, with D possibly called TRBD1 or TRBD2 (5 bases each). Germline CDR1 reads MNHEY; CDR2 reads SMNVEV (reference sequence). The CDR3 is made up of 14 amino acids. V gave up 0 bases and J gave up 2 bases, with 8 bases separating them.

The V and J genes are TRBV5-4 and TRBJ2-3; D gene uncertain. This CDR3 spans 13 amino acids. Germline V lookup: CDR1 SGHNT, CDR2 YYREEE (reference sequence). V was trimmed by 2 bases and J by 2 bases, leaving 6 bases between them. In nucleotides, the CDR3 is TGTGCCAGCAGCTTTTCCCACACAGATACGCAGTATTTT. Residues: CASSFSHTDTQYF.

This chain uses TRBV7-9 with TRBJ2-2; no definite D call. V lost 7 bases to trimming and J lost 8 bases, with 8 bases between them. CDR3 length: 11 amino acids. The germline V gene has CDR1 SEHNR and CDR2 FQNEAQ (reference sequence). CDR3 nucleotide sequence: TGTGCCAGCACGAACGGGGGGGAGCTGTTTTTT. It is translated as CASTNGGELFF.

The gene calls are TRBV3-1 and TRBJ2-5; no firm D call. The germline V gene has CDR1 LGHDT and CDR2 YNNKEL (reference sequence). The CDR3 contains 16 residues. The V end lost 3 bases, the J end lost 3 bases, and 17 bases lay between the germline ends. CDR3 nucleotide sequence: TGTGCCAGCAGCCACCTGGGCCGCGTCCGAGAAGAGACCCAGTACTTC. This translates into CASSHLGRVREETQYF.

In DNA form, the CDR3 reads TGTGCCACCAGCGAGGGACAAAGTAGCACAGATACGCAGTATTTT. Translation gives CATSEGQSSTDTQYF. The chain links TRBV24-1 to TRBJ2-3, with D tentatively TRBD1 (6 bases). The CDR3 covers 15 residues. V gave up 7 bases and J gave up 0 bases, with 13 bases separating them. Germline V gene sequence: CDR1 KGHDR, CDR2 SFDVKD.

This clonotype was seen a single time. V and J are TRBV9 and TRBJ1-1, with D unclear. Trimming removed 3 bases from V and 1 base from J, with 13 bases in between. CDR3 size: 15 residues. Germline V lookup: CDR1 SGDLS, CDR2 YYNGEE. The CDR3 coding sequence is TGTGCCAGCAGCGCCCACAACGTCAGGAACACTGAAGCTTTCTTT. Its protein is CASSAHNVRNTEAFF.